What follows are 27 T cell receptor beta chains derived from one specimen sequenced in a study of beta chain features in type 1 diabetes. Study results and caveats: Among patients with Type 1 diabetes, TCRB CDR3s were moderately but significantly shorter in every one of the four CD4+ subsets.

Sequenced material consisted of expressed TCRB transcripts (all of the isolated RNA was reverse transcribed). Libraries were prepared by immunoSEQ multiplex PCR; TCRdb keeps only in-frame clonotypes and omits some of them. Of about 340,000 clones in the sample, approximately 10% were seen once. Their specific antigens are unknown. Sequenced input: central memory CD4+ T cells from blood. The receptors originated from a man aged 30-40 years with type 1 diabetes.

In this sample, this clone turned up a few times. The same CDR3 arises from other DNA sequences in this sample as well. The V and J genes are TRBV11-2 and TRBJ2-7; D unclear. The CDR3 consists of 11 residues. Germline values: CDR1 SGHAT, CDR2 FQNNGV. V lost 5 bases and J 3 bases, leaving 5 bases between the germline ends. The CDR3 here is CASSPNYEQYF. The CDR3 DNA reads as TGTGCCAGCAGCCCAAACTACGAGCAGTACTTC.

The J gene is TRBJ1-6, the V gene TRBV18, with TRBD1 identical over 8 bases. Germline V gene lookup returns CDR1 KGHSH and CDR2 LQKENI. The CDR3 is 16 residues long. The V segment lost 3 bases and the J segment 7 bases; nucleotides outside the gene matches: 8. CDR3 residues: CASSPQPGQVNSPLHF. In nucleotides, the CDR3 is TGTGCCAGCTCACCGCAACCGGGACAGGTCAATTCACCCCTCCACTTT.

This clone was detected only a few times. The rearrangement joins TRBV14 to TRBJ1-2; TRBD1 aligns across 12 bases. This CDR3 has 14 amino acids. CDR1 SGHDN and CDR2 FVKESK come from the germline V gene. V lost 4 bases to trimming and J lost 9 bases; unmatched junction nucleotides: 6. CDR3 coding DNA: TGTGCCAGCAGCCGAGGGACAGGGGGCGCCCGCTACACCTTC. The encoded protein is CASSRGTGGARYTF.

The chain has TRBV4-3 and TRBJ1-6; possibly TRBD1 for D (5 bases). There are 15 residues in the CDR3. Germline assignment: CDR1 LGHNA and CDR2 YSLEER. With 1 base removed from V and 9 bases from J, the gap between germline ends came to 13 bases. Written as DNA, the CDR3 is TGCGCCAGCAGCCAAGGAGGGGCCGTAGGTTCACCCCTCCACTTT. It codes for CASSQGGAVGSPLHF.

This clone was picked up a small number of times. The chain joins TRBV5-1 to TRBJ2-5; 13 nucleotides align to TRBD2. This CDR3 contains 15 residues. Germline V gene data show CDR1 as SGHRS and CDR2 as YFSETQ. After removal of 7 bases from V and 1 base from J, the junction contained 4 bases not matched to a gene. In DNA, the CDR3 is TGCGCCAGCTACCGGACTAGCGGGGGCCAAGAGACCCAGTACTTC. Translated: CASYRTSGGQETQYF.

This clone was seen more than once but under ten times. The chain employs TRBV6-5 and TRBJ2-5; D gene uncertain. This CDR3 has 14 amino acids. V lost 8 bases, J lost 1 base, and 14 bases lay in between. CDR1 MNHEY and CDR2 SVGAGI come from the germline V gene. In DNA, the CDR3 is TGTGCCAGCCAAAACAGCCCAGCCCAAGAGACCCAGTACTTC. Amino acid sequence: CASQNSPAQETQYF.

The chain employs TRBV7-9 and TRBJ1-2; no definite D call. Trimming removed 5 bases from V and 3 bases from J, with 13 bases in between. Germline assignment: CDR1 SEHNR and CDR2 FQNEAQ (reference sequence). This CDR3 region has 14 residues. DNA for the CDR3: TGTGCCAGCAGCAGCATTGGGAGGGACTATGGCTACACCTTC. This sequence encodes CASSSIGRDYGYTF.

The rearrangement uses TRBV7-2 and TRBJ1-1; D is uncertain. This CDR3 region has 15 residues. CDR1 and CDR2 from the germline V gene are SGHTA and FQGNSA. Trimming left V 5 bases short and J 0 bases short, with 13 bases between. The CDR3 reads CASSAGRTVNTEAFF. CDR3 nucleotides: TGTGCCAGCAGCGCCGGACGGACGGTGAACACTGAAGCTTTCTTT.

This clone appeared a few times. The CDR3 DNA reads as TGTGCCTGGAGTGGAAAGGGAGATGGCACTGAAGCTTTCTTT. This encodes CAWSGKGDGTEAFF. V and J are TRBV30 and TRBJ1-1; D is unclear. The CDR3 length is 14 residues. Germline-derived CDR1 and CDR2 are GTSNPN and SVGIG (reference sequence). V lost 1 base and J lost 4, with 13 bases in between.

This clone was detected a few times. The chain recombines TRBV14 with TRBJ1-1; 8 bases are shared with TRBD1. Germline V gene data show CDR1 as SGHDN and CDR2 as FVKESK. The V and J ends lost 7 bases and 4 bases, in that order; junction bases with no gene match: 11. This CDR3 is 15 amino acids long. CDR3 DNA: TGTGCCAGCACCCAGGGAAGAACAGGGGGCACTGAAGCTTTCTTT. It specifies CASTQGRTGGTEAFF. The full variable domain, with the rest looked up from reference TRBV14 and TRBJ1-1, is EAGVTQFPSHSVIEKGQTVTLRCDPISGHDNLYWYRRVMGKEIKFLLHFVKESKQDESGMPNNRFLAERTGGTYSTLKVQPAELEDSGVYFCASTQGRTGGTEAFFGQGTRLTVV.

J is TRBJ2-3 and V is TRBV10-2; D remains unclear. The CDR3 spans 14 residues. Germline-derived CDR1 and CDR2 are WSHSY and SAAADI. Trimming took off 2 bases at V and 4 bases at J, with 10 bases between the two ends. CDR3 nucleotides: TGCGCCAGCAGTGAGGGCTATAGTGCAGATACGCAGTATTTT. Its translation: CASSEGYSADTQYF.

The chain is built from TRBV7-3 and TRBJ2-7; D is undetermined. The length of the CDR3 is 10 residues. V dropped 4 bases and J dropped 2 bases, with 0 bases sitting between them. The V gene's germline CDR1 is SGHTA and CDR2 FQGTGA. The CDR3 region is CASSSYEQYF. CDR3 nucleotide sequence: TGTGCCAGCAGCTCCTACGAGCAGTACTTC.

This clone was counted only a few times. The rearrangement joins TRBV30 to TRBJ1-2; D perhaps matches TRBD1 (5 bases). Trimming took off 1 base at V and 4 bases at J, with 10 bases between the two ends. This CDR3 contains 13 residues. CDR1 GTSNPN and CDR2 SVGIG come from the germline V gene (reference sequence). The CDR3 nucleotides are TGTGCCTGGAGTGCCGGGGCAGCCTATGGCTACACCTTC. Residues: CAWSAGAAYGYTF.

The genes are TRBV10-3 and TRBJ2-5, with D possibly being TRBD1 (6 bases). The closer fit of TRBJ2-7 to the DNA end suggests the J call may be wrong. CDR1 is ENHRY and CDR2 is SYGVKD in the germline V gene. The CDR3 has 14 residues. The CDR3 nucleotides read TGTGCCATCAGTGCGGCAGGGGTAGGCTACGAGCAGTACTTC. This encodes CAISAAGVGYEQYF.

The chain links TRBV5-1 to TRBJ2-5; D is possibly TRBD1 or TRBD2 (6 bases each). This CDR3 region has 15 residues. Trimming shortened V by 0 bases and J by 5 bases, and 14 bases separated the two germline ends. CDR1 SGHRS and CDR2 YFSETQ come from the germline V gene. The CDR3 DNA is TGCGCCAGCAGCTTGGCCCCGGGGGCCTTTGAGACCCAGTACTTC. Its translation is CASSLAPGAFETQYF.

This clone turned up a few times. This chain joins TRBV7-2 and TRBJ2-7, with 9 nucleotides matching TRBD2. Trimming took 3 bases from V and 3 from J; bases not matched to a gene: 9. The CDR3 consists of 16 residues. In germline, CDR1 is SGHTA, CDR2 FQGNSA. The CDR3 region is CASSLASGVPYYEQYF. CDR3 nucleotide sequence: TGTGCCAGCAGCTTGGCTAGCGGGGTACCCTACTACGAGCAGTACTTC. Using reference TRBV7-2 and TRBJ2-7 for the parts outside the CDR3, the full variable domain is GAGVSQSPSNKVTEKGKDVELRCDPISGHTALYWYRQSLGQGLEFLIYFQGNSAPDKSGLPSDRFSAERTGGSVSTLTIQRTQQEDSAVYLCASSLASGVPYYEQYFGPGTRLTVT.

The rearrangement links TRBV5-6 to TRBJ2-1, with a weak D call TRBD2 (5 bases). CDR3 length equals 16 residues. CDR1 SGHDT and CDR2 YYEEEE come from the germline V gene. With 2 bases removed from V and 0 bases from J, the gap between germline ends came to 12 bases. The CDR3 bases are TGTGCCAGCAGCTTCCCCGGGGAGAGCTCCTACAATGAGCAGTTCTTC. It is translated as CASSFPGESSYNEQFF. Supplemented by reference TRBV5-6 and TRBJ2-1, the full variable domain reads DAGVTQSPTHLIKTRGQQVTLRCSPKSGHDTVSWYQQALGQGPQFIFQYYEEEERQRGNFPDRFSGHQFPNYSSELNVNALLLGDSALYLCASSFPGESSYNEQFFGPGTRLTVL.

This clone was seen a handful of times. The V and J genes are TRBV7-8 and TRBJ2-3; 11 nucleotides match TRBD2. The J segment lost 1 base and the V segment lost 5 bases, leaving 2 bases of the junction unmatched. CDR3 length equals 15 residues. The V gene's germline CDR1 is SGHVS and CDR2 FQNEAQ. As DNA, the CDR3 is TGTGCCAGCAGCGTACTAGCGGGGGGCACAGATACGCAGTATTTT. Protein product: CASSVLAGGTDTQYF.

CDR3 DNA sequence: TGTGCCAGCAGCGACCAAGAGACCCAGTACTTC. Translated, it gives CASSDQETQYF. V usage is TRBV7-2 and J usage is TRBJ2-5; D is uncertain. Germline CDR1 and CDR2: SGHTA and FQGNSA. V gave up 5 bases and J gave up 0 bases, with 1 base separating them. The CDR3 is made up of 11 amino acids.

The V and J genes are TRBV5-1 and TRBJ2-4, with D possibly TRBD1 on 6 matching bases. The CDR3 has 15 residues. Per germline, CDR1 SGHRS and CDR2 YFSETQ. V was clipped by 5 bases and J by 1 base, with 13 bases between them. The CDR3 region is CASRIAGQAKNIQYF. Here the CDR3 DNA reads TGCGCCAGCAGAATCGCCGGACAGGCCAAAAACATTCAGTACTTC.

The chain recombines TRBV4-3 with TRBJ1-4; 9 nucleotides match TRBD1. CDR1 and CDR2 (germline): LGHNA, YSLEER. The J segment lost 7 bases and the V segment lost 1 base, leaving 10 bases of the junction unmatched. The CDR3 spans 17 residues. The CDR3 spells CASSQALNRGQGEKLFF. CDR3 DNA: TGCGCCAGCAGCCAAGCCCTCAACAGGGGGCAGGGTGAAAAACTGTTTTTT.

A few counts support this clone. The V call is TRBV5-6, the J call TRBJ2-7; D is uncertain. The CDR3 spans 11 residues. The V and J ends lost 0 bases and 9 bases respectively, with 7 bases between them. Germline V gives CDR1 SGHDT, CDR2 YYEEEE. In DNA form, the CDR3 reads TGTGCCAGCAGCTTGGGAGTGAGGCAGTACTTC. Translation: CASSLGVRQYF.

The sample holds a few counts of this clone. The chain employs TRBV7-2 and TRBJ2-1; TRBD2 matches at 10 bases. V lost 3 bases and J lost 4; bases outside the gene matches: 6. Germline CDR1 is SGHTA and CDR2 is FQGNSA. The CDR3 totals 16 residues. CDR3 nucleotide sequence: TGTGCCAGCAGCTTGTTAGCACTAGCGGGGTACAATGAGCAGTTCTTC. Its protein product is CASSLLALAGYNEQFF.

This clone was seen more than once but under ten times. The J gene is TRBJ1-1, the V gene TRBV12-5, with 7 bases aligning to TRBD1. The CDR3 contains 16 residues. After removal of 1 base from V and 0 bases from J, the junction contained 5 bases not matched to a gene. From germline, CDR1 is LGHNT and CDR2 FRNRAP. The CDR3 loop is CASGLGQGGMNTEAFF. The CDR3 DNA is TGTGCTAGTGGTTTGGGACAGGGAGGAATGAACACTGAAGCTTTCTTT.

In the case of this clone: The sample carries other DNA sequences with the same CDR3. The chain combines TRBV7-9 with TRBJ2-3; D remains unclear. The CDR3 has 13 amino acids. Germline values: CDR1 SEHNR, CDR2 FQNEAQ (reference sequence). Trimming removed 3 bases from V and 2 bases from J, with 6 bases in between. CDR3 amino acids: CASSFGNTDTQYF. DNA of the CDR3: TGTGCCAGCAGCTTTGGAAACACAGATACGCAGTATTTT. Full variable domain (remainder filled in from reference TRBV7-9 and TRBJ2-3): DTGVSQNPRHKITKRGQNVTFRCDPISEHNRLYWYRQTLGQGPEFLTYFQNEAQLEKSRLLSDRFSAERPKGSFSTLEIQRTEQGDSAMYLCASSFGNTDTQYFGPGTRLTVL.

The J gene is TRBJ2-7, the V gene TRBV18; TRBD1 agrees at 9 bases. Trimming took 5 bases from V and 3 from J; bases not matched to a gene: 5. CDR3 length: 14 residues. Germline-derived CDR1 and CDR2 are KGHSH and LQKENI. The CDR3 spells CASSTGGQFYEQYF. As DNA, the CDR3 is TGTGCCAGCTCAACAGGGGGCCAGTTCTACGAGCAGTACTTC.

This clone occurred a few times. This sequence joins TRBV28 and TRBJ2-3; D gene uncertain. There are 13 residues in the CDR3. Germline V gene sequence: CDR1 MDHEN, CDR2 SYDVKM. With 6 bases removed from V and 0 bases from J, the gap between germline ends came to 7 bases. In nucleotides, the CDR3 is TGTGCCAGCAGAGCAGCGAGCACAGATACGCAGTATTTT. This codes for CASRAASTDTQYF.